This T cell receptor beta chain is drawn from a study of human T cells and chemical hapten exposure. Study as a whole: Variation in per-sample TCR yields came mainly from small pooled library volume differences.

Unfractionated whole blood yielded the extracted total RNA. The library labeled individual cDNA molecules by adding unique molecular identifiers to them. As processed by the authors: With a range of 23,224 to 690,600, the median per sample was about 87,000 TCRs. One entry per CDR3 protein results from TCRdb running MiXCR on the 5' RACE reads. TCRdb, rather than the study authors, made the V and J calls. In the table there are about 140,000 distinct CDR3 sequences, 3.5% to 5% of which are singletons. The study, taken as a whole, reports: TCRs exceeding a frequency of 1 in 1000 stayed unchanged under DPC sensitization.

This clonotype was picked up many times. Its antigen remains unknown. The receptor comes from a female donor in good health.

As DNA, the CDR3 is TGTGCCAGCAGTGTTGGTCCTCTGGGTCCCCGGGGAGAAAAACTGTTTTTT. Translating it yields CASSVGPLGPRGEKLFF. The V and J genes are TRBV6-1 and TRBJ1-4, with unresolved D. The CDR3 length is 17 residues. Germline loops: CDR1 MNHNS, CDR2 SASEGT. The germline V and J ends were trimmed by 4 bases and 8 bases, with 23 bases remaining between them.